The next 3 T cell receptor beta chains were all read from a single sample in a study of blood T cells in healthy people across ages. Then a second PCR, running about 6 to 12 cycles, was carried out with a sample-barcoded 5' primer and a J-beta primer mix. TCRdb redid the calling of the 5' RACE reads with MiXCR, one entry per CDR3 protein. The table lists approximately 820,000 distinct CDR3 sequences, more than 40% of them singletons. Input material: blood. The receptor set was obtained from a man aged 55 to 70 in good health.

This chain uses TRBV6-2 or TRBV6-3 with TRBJ1-6, with D unclear. V shed 3 bases and J shed 10 bases, with 4 bases lying between them. CDR3 length: 11 amino acids. Germline V gene lookup returns CDR1 MNHEY and CDR2 SVGEGT. Here the CDR3 DNA reads TGTGCCAGCAGTTATCAGTCACCCCTCCACTTT. Protein: CASSYQSPLHF.

This clonotype was counted a few times. The chain carries TRBV7-9 and TRBJ2-7, with unresolved D. Germline CDR1 is SEHNR and CDR2 is FQNEAQ (reference sequence). Deletions cut 2 bases from V and 0 bases from J, with 11 bases between. The CDR3 is 15 residues long. The CDR3 DNA is TGTGCCAGCAGCTTACTGGGTCAGAGCTCCTACGAGCAGTACTTC. This encodes CASSLLGQSSYEQYF.

The chain recombines TRBV5-1 with TRBJ2-3; TRBD1 matches 7 bases. After removal of 4 bases from V and 3 bases from J, the junction contained 8 bases not matched to a gene. This CDR3 comprises 15 residues. The V gene's germline CDR1 is SGHRS and CDR2 YFSETQ. The CDR3 nucleotides read TGCGCCAGCAGCCGGGGACAGACAGATACAGATACGCAGTATTTT. Translating it yields CASSRGQTDTDTQYF.